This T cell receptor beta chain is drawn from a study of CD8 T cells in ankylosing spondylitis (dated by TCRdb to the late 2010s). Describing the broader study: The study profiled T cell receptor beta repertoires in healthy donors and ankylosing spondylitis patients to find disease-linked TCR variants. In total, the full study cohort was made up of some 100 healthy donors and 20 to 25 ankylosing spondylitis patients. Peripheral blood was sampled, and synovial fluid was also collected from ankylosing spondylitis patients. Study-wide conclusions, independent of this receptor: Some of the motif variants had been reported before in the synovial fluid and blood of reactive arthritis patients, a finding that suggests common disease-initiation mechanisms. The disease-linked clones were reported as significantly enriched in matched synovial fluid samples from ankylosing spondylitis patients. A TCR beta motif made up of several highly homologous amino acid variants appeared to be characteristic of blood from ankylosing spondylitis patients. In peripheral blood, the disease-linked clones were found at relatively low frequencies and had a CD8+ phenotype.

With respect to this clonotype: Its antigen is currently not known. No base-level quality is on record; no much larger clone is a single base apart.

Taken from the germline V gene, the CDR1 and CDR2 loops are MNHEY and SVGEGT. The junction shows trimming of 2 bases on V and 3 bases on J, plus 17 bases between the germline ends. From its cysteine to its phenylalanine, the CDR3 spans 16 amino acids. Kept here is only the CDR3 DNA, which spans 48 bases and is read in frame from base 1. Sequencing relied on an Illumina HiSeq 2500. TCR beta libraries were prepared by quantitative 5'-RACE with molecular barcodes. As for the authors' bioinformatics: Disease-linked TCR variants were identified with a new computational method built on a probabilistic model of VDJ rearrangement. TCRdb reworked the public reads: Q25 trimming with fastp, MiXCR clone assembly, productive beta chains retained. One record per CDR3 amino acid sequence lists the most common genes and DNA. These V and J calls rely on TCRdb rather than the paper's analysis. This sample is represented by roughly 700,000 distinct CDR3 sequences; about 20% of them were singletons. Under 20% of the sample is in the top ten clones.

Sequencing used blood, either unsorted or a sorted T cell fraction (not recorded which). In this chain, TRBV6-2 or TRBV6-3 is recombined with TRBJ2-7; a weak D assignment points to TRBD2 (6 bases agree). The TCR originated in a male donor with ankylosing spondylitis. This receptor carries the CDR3 CASSYPLSGGIYEQYF. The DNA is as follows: TGTGCCAGCAGTTACCCCCTTAGCGGAGGAATCTACGAGCAGTACTTC.